This T cell receptor (beta chain) is drawn from a study of patients and donors after allogeneic stem cell transplantation. CDR3 size: 17 residues. The V gene end was trimmed by 0 bases and the J gene end by 7 bases; junction bases not matched to a gene: 11. Per germline, CDR1 LGHNA and CDR2 YNFKEQ. This clonotype was found a few times. TCRdb reprocessed the RT-PCR reads with MiXCR, giving one entry per CDR3 protein. Among 95,000 to 120,000 distinct CDR3 sequences listed, roughly 35% were seen once. This rearrangement joins TRBV4-2 to TRBJ2-1; 8 bases match TRBD2. The clonotype was recovered from a human donor who was either an allogeneic HSCT recipient or a stem cell or donor lymphocyte infusion donor (not recorded which). It is not recorded whose cells these are; they may come from a transplant donor. The source material was blood, either unsorted or a sorted T cell fraction (not recorded which). CDR3 loop: CASSQEGVESGRNEQFF. CDR3 nucleotide sequence: TGTGCCAGCAGCCAAGAAGGCGTCGAGAGCGGGAGAAATGAGCAGTTCTTC.